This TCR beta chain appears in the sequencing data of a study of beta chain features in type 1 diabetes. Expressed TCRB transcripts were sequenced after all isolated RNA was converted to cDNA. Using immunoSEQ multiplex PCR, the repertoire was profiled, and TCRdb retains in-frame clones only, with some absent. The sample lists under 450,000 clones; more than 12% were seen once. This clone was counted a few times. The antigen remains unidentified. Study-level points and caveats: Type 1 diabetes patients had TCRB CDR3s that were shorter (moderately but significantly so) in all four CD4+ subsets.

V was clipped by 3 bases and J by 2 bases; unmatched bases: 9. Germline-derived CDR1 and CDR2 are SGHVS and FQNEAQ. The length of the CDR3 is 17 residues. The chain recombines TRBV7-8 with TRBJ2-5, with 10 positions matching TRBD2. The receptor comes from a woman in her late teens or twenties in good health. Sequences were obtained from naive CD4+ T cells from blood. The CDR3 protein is CASSFGFLAGVQETQYF. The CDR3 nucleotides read TGTGCCAGCAGCTTCGGGTTCCTAGCGGGAGTTCAAGAGACCCAGTACTTC.